This T cell receptor (beta chain) is drawn from a study of blood T cell repertoires in COVID-19. Looking at the study overall: T cells, B-cell-depleted T cells, or PBMCs provided the cDNA or gDNA that served as material.

Original methodology: Estimation of nucleated cell counts relied on the amplification of reference gene primers. The data were produced by immunoSEQ multiplex PCR, yet TCRdb's version contains in-frame clones alone and is incomplete. The V and J calls and the clone size are those of that table, but D and trimming were determined from the DNA. Among tens of thousands of clones listed, 80% to 90% were seen once. CDR1 SEHNR and CDR2 FQNEAQ come from the germline V gene (reference sequence). V was pared by 5 bases and J by 4 bases, with 6 bases of the junction left unmatched. This CDR3 spans 15 amino acids.

Sequenced: peripheral blood. V gene TRBV7-9 combines with J gene TRBJ1-4, with 8 bases lining up with TRBD1. This receptor was taken from an elderly woman with active or convalescent COVID-19. The CDR3 DNA reads as TGTGCCAGCAGCGTGCCCAGGGGGCATAATGAAAAACTGTTTTTT. Amino acid sequence: CASSVPRGHNEKLFF.